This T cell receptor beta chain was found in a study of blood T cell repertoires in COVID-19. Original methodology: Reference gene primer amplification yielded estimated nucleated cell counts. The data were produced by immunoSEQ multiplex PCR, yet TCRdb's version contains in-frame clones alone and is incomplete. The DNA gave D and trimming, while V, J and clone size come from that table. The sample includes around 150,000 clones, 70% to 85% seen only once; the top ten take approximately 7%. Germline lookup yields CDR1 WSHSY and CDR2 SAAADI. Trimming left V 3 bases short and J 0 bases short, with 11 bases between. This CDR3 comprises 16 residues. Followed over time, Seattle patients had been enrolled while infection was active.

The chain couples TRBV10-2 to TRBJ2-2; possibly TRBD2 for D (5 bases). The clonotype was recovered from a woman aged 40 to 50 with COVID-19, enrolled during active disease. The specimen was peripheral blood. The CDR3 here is CASSDREPPNTGELFF. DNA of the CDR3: TGCGCCAGCAGTGATAGGGAGCCTCCGAACACCGGGGAGCTGTTTTTT.